This entry lists 20 T cell receptor beta chains sequenced from one sample in a study of beta chain features in type 1 diabetes. Expressed TCRB transcripts were sequenced after all isolated RNA was converted to cDNA. Some clones are missing from TCRdb's copy, which holds only in-frame ones; the method was immunoSEQ multiplex PCR. This sample has about 620,000 clones, with around a sixth found just once. Sequenced sample: naive CD4+ T cells from blood. Source of these receptors: a young man in good health.

This clone was found a few times. The rearrangement uses TRBV9 and TRBJ2-7; the D call may be TRBD1 or TRBD2 (6 bases each). The V end lost 4 bases, the J end lost 2 bases, and 19 bases lay between the germline ends. Germline CDR1 SGDLS, CDR2 YYNGEE. The CDR3 sequence is 16 residues long. The CDR3 loop reads CASSLTASGAPYEQYF. CDR3 DNA: TGTGCCAGCAGCCTGACGGCTTCGGGGGCCCCCTACGAGCAGTACTTC.

The V and J genes are TRBV7-2 and TRBJ1-2; 7 positions match TRBD1. The CDR3 has 15 residues. Germline lookup yields CDR1 SGHTA and CDR2 FQGNSA. The V segment lost 6 bases and the J segment 0 bases; nucleotides outside the gene matches: 7. The CDR3 is CASRTGKLANYGYTF. The CDR3 nucleotides read TGTGCCAGCAGGACAGGGAAGCTAGCTAACTATGGCTACACCTTC.

This clone was counted a few times. V gene TRBV25-1 combines with J gene TRBJ2-3; D remains ambiguous. Germline V gene data show CDR1 as MGHDK and CDR2 as SYGVNS. V gave up 7 bases and J gave up 5 bases, with 16 bases separating them. The CDR3 extends over 14 amino acids. CDR3 sequence: CASTRSWVGDTQYF. The CDR3 DNA reads as TGTGCCAGCACCCGAAGCTGGGTGGGAGATACGCAGTATTTT.

The chain uses TRBV27 and TRBJ1-2, with D perhaps matching TRBD1 (6 bases). CDR1 is MNHEY and CDR2 is SMNVEV in the germline V gene (reference sequence). The V end lost 6 bases, the J end lost 6 bases, and 14 bases lay between the germline ends. The CDR3 contains 13 residues. CDR3 region: CASRITGFDGYTF. The CDR3 nucleotides are TGTGCCAGCAGAATAACAGGGTTTGATGGCTACACCTTC.

The rearrangement uses TRBV6-5 and TRBJ2-3; a possible D gene is TRBD2 (6 bases). The CDR3 is made up of 15 amino acids. CDR1 and CDR2 (germline): MNHEY, SVGAGI. V shed 8 bases and J shed 6 bases, with 21 bases lying between them. The CDR3 DNA is TGTGCCAGCGTTATTGGAGGGCTCCGTTCTGATACGCAGTATTTT. Protein product: CASVIGGLRSDTQYF.

The chain combines TRBV29-1 with TRBJ1-2; TRBD1 is a possible D gene (6 bases). Trimming stripped 3 bases from V and 0 bases from J, with 14 bases between. The CDR3 runs 15 residues. Germline CDR1 reads SQVTM; CDR2 reads ANQGSEA. The CDR3 coding sequence is TGCAGCGTTGATTTCCAGGGGCCAACTAACTATGGCTACACCTTC. Its translation is CSVDFQGPTNYGYTF.

The CDR3 nucleotides are TGTGCCAGCAGCTTTTCCGGGGGGGCGCAAGAGACCCAGTACTTC. Protein: CASSFSGGAQETQYF. The rearrangement joins TRBV5-4 to TRBJ2-5; 8 bases are a match to TRBD2. The CDR3 totals 15 residues. After removal of 2 bases from V and 2 bases from J, the junction contained 5 bases not matched to a gene. Per the germline V gene, CDR1 is SGHNT and CDR2 is YYREEE (reference sequence).

V usage is TRBV5-1 and J usage is TRBJ2-2, with 7 bases aligning to TRBD1. Germline values: CDR1 SGHRS, CDR2 YFSETQ. V trimming: 4 bases; J trimming: 1 base; junction bases outside the gene matches: 7. The CDR3 totals 16 residues. The CDR3 sequence is CASSGLGQMNTGELFF. Written as DNA, the CDR3 is TGCGCCAGCAGCGGGTTGGGACAGATGAACACCGGGGAGCTGTTTTTT. Based on the CDR3 plus reference TRBV5-1 and TRBJ2-2, the full variable domain is KAGVTQTPRYLIKTRGQQVTLSCSPISGHRSVSWYQQTPGQGLQFLFEYFSETQRNKGNFPGRFSGRQFSNSRSEMNVSTLELGDSALYLCASSGLGQMNTGELFFGEGSRLTVL.

The chain is built from TRBV7-3 and TRBJ1-3; no clear D. CDR3 length: 13 residues. Germline CDR1 SGHTA, CDR2 FQGTGA. The V and J ends lost 5 bases and 0 bases respectively, with 5 bases between them. The CDR3 DNA is TGTGCCAGCAGCCGCAACTCTGGAAACACCATATATTTT. It translates to CASSRNSGNTIYF.

The chain links TRBV25-1 to TRBJ1-1, with D perhaps TRBD1 (5 bases). Trimming stripped 3 bases from V and 6 bases from J, with 17 bases between. Germline CDR1 MGHDK, CDR2 SYGVNS. The CDR3 consists of 15 residues. In DNA form, the CDR3 reads TGTGCCAGCAGTGATCGGGGCAGGCCTAGCGCTGAAGCTTTCTTT. This encodes CASSDRGRPSAEAFF.

The chain uses TRBV7-2 and TRBJ1-5, with D perhaps matching TRBD1 (6 bases). This CDR3 has 14 residues. V was pared by 2 bases and J by 9 bases, with 14 bases between. Germline assignment: CDR1 SGHTA and CDR2 FQGNSA. The CDR3 DNA is TGTGCCAGCAGCTTACGCCAGGGGCATAGGCCCCAGCATTTT. Its translation is CASSLRQGHRPQHF.

This clone was seen only a few times. The genes are TRBV5-1 and TRBJ2-5; the D gene is possibly TRBD2 (5 bases). Germline V gene sequence: CDR1 SGHRS, CDR2 YFSETQ. This CDR3 is 16 amino acids long. V dropped 4 bases and J dropped 4 bases, with 20 bases sitting between them. For the CDR3, the DNA is TGCGCCAGCAGCCCCGGAGGTAGCCGGGTCGGAGAGACCCAGTACTTC. Protein product: CASSPGGSRVGETQYF.

This rearrangement joins TRBV28 to TRBJ2-3, with 9 bases lining up with TRBD1. The J segment lost 3 bases and the V segment lost 3 bases, leaving 10 bases of the junction unmatched. Germline assignment: CDR1 MDHEN and CDR2 SYDVKM. This CDR3 is built from 17 residues. The CDR3 region is CASSFVGQGRTTDTQYF. Written as DNA, the CDR3 is TGTGCCAGCAGTTTTGTGGGACAGGGAAGGACTACAGATACGCAGTATTTT. Looking up the rest from reference TRBV28 and TRBJ2-3 gives the full variable domain: DVKVTQSSRYLVKRTGEKVFLECVQDMDHENMFWYRQDPGLGLRLIYFSYDVKMKEKGDIPEGYSVSREKKERFSLILESASTNQTSMYLCASSFVGQGRTTDTQYFGPGTRLTVL.

This clone was found a few times. This rearrangement joins TRBV7-6 to TRBJ2-2; D is ambiguous. Germline values: CDR1 SGHVS, CDR2 FNYEAQ. The CDR3 has 14 amino acids. Trimming removed 7 bases at V and 0 bases at J, with 9 bases between. The DNA for the CDR3 is TGTGCCAGCACCCCTCGACCGAACACCGGGGAGCTGTTTTTT. This gives the protein CASTPRPNTGELFF.

The V call is TRBV11-1, the J call TRBJ2-1; D possibly corresponds to TRBD2 (5 bases). Germline CDR1 SGHAT, CDR2 FQDESV (reference sequence). CDR3 length: 13 residues. The germline V and J ends were trimmed by 5 bases and 4 bases, with 9 bases remaining between them. The CDR3, as DNA: TGTGCCAGCAGCGCCTCGGGGTACAATGAGCAGTTCTTC. Protein sequence: CASSASGYNEQFF. Full variable domain (remainder filled in from reference TRBV11-1 and TRBJ2-1): EAEVAQSPRYKITEKSQAVAFWCDPISGHATLYWYRQILGQGPELLVQFQDESVVDDSQLPKDRFSAERLKGVDSTLKIQPAELGDSAMYLCASSASGYNEQFFGPGTRLTVL.

This clone showed up just a few times. The chain has TRBV2 and TRBJ2-5; the D call may be TRBD1 or TRBD2 (6 bases each). Germline-derived CDR1 and CDR2 are SNHLY and FYNNEI. V gave up 6 bases and J gave up 4 bases, with 15 bases separating them. The CDR3 consists of 14 residues. DNA for the CDR3: TGTGCCAGCAGGTACACCGAGGGGGGAGAGACCCAGTACTTC. It encodes CASRYTEGGETQYF.

The genes are TRBV28 and TRBJ2-7; D perhaps matches TRBD1 (6 bases). The CDR3 spans 15 residues. The germline CDR1 and CDR2 sequences are MDHEN and SYDVKM. The ends were cut back, 2 bases at V and 0 bases at J, with 11 bases in the middle. The CDR3 region is CASSLPGTRSYEQYF. CDR3 DNA sequence: TGTGCCAGCAGTTTACCCGGGACACGCTCCTACGAGCAGTACTTC.

This clone was counted ten times or more. The chain recombines TRBV5-1 with TRBJ2-1; D ambiguous. There are 16 residues in the CDR3. Germline CDR1 and CDR2: SGHRS and YFSETQ. The germline V and J ends were trimmed by 4 bases and 6 bases, with 20 bases remaining between them. The CDR3 spells CASSRPEPGSRNEQFF. The CDR3 nucleotides read TGCGCCAGCAGCCGCCCAGAGCCCGGTAGCCGCAATGAGCAGTTCTTC.

The CDR3 nucleotides are TGTGCCAGCAGCTTGGTGGACAGGGGGGGTGAAGCTTTCTTT. This translates into CASSLVDRGGEAFF. The J gene is TRBJ1-1, the V gene TRBV5-4, with 10 nucleotides matching TRBD1. The CDR3 totals 14 residues. Per the germline V gene, CDR1 is SGHNT and CDR2 is YYREEE (reference sequence). Losses at the gene ends were 0 bases for V and 7 bases for J; bases not matched to a gene: 3.

This clone has more than one count but fewer than ten. CDR3 coding DNA: TGTGCCAGCAGCTTACGACAGGGCCTTACCGGGGAGCTGTTTTTT. Its protein product is CASSLRQGLTGELFF. This sequence joins TRBV7-3 and TRBJ2-2; TRBD1 aligns across 7 bases. V was clipped by 2 bases and J by 5 bases; unmatched bases: 5. CDR3 length: 15 residues. From germline, CDR1 is SGHTA and CDR2 FQGTGA.